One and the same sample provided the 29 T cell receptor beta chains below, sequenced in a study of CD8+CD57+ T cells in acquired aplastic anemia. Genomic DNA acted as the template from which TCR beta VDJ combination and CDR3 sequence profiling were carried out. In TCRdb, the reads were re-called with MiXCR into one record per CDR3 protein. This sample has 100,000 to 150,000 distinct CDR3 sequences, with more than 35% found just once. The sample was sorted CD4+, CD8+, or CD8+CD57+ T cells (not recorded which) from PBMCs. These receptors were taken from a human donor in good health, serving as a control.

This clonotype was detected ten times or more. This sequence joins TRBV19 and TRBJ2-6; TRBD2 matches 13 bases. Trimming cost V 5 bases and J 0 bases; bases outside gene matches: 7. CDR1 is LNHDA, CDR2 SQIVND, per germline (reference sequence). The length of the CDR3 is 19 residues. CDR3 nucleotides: TGTGCCAGTAGTCGGGACAGACTAGCGGGGGGCTCTGGGGCCAACGTCCTGACTTTC. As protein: CASSRDRLAGGSGANVLTF.

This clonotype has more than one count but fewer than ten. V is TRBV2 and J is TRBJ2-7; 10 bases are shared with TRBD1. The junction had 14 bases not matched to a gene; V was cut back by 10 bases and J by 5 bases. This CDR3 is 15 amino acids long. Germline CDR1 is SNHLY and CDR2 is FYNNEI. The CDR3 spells CATQPTGQGTHEQYF. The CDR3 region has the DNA TGTGCCACTCAACCCACGGGACAGGGGACACACGAGCAGTACTTC.

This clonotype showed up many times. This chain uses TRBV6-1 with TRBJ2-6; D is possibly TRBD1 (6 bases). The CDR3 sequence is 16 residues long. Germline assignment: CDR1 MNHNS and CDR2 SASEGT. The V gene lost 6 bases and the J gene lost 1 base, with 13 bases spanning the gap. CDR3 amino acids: CASRPDSGSGANVLTF. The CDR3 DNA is TGTGCCAGCAGACCGGACAGCGGATCTGGGGCCAACGTCCTGACTTTC.

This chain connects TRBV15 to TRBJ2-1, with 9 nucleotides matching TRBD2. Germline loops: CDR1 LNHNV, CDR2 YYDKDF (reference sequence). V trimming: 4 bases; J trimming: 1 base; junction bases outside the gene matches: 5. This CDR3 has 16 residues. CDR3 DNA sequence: TGTGCCACCAGCACCGGACTAGCGTATTCCTACAATGAGCAGTTCTTC. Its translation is CATSTGLAYSYNEQFF.

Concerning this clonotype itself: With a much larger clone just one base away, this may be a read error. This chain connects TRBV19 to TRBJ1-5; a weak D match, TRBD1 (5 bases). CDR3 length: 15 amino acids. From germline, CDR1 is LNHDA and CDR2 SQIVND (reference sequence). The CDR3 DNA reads TGTGCCAGTAGTATAGGCCAGGGATTAAATCAGCCCCGGCATTTT. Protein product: CASSIGQGLNQPRHF.

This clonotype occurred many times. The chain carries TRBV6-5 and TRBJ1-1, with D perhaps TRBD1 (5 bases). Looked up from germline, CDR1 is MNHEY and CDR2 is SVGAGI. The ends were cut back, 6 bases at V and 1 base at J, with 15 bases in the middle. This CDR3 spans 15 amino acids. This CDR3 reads CASSPVAGGNTEAFF. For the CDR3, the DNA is TGTGCCAGCAGCCCCGTAGCGGGGGGGAACACTGAAGCTTTCTTT.

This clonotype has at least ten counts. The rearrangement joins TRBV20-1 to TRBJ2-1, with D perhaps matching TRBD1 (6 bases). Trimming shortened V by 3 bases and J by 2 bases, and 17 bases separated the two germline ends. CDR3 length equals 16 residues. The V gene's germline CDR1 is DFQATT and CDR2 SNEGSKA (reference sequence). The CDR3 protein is CSARYGGWGPYNEQFF. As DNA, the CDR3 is TGCAGTGCTAGGTATGGCGGATGGGGGCCCTACAATGAGCAGTTCTTC.

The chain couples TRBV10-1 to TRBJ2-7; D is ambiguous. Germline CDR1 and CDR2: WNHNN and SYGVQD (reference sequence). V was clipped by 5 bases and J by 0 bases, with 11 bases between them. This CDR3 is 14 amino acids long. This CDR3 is CASSLGVSSYEQYF. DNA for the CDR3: TGCGCCAGCAGTTTGGGCGTCAGCTCCTACGAGCAGTACTTC.

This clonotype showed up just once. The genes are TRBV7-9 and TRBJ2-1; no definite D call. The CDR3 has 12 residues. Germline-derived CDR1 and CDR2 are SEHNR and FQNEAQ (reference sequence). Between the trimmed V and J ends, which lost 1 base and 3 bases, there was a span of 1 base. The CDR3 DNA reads TGTGCCAGCAGCTTAGACTACAATGAGCAGTTCTTC. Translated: CASSLDYNEQFF.

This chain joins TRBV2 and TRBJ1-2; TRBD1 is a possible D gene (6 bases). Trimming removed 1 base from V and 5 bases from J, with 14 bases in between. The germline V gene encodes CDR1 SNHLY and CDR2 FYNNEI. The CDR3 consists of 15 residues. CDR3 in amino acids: CASSEVPGDPYGYTF. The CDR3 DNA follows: TGTGCCAGCAGTGAAGTGCCAGGGGATCCTTATGGCTACACCTTC.

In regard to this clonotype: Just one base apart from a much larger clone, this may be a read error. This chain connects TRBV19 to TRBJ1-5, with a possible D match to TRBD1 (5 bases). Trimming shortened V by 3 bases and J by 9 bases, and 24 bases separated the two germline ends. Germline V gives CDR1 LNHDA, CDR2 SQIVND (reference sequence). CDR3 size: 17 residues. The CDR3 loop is CASSMTGAQGPARPQHF. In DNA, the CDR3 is TGTGCCAGTAGTATGACCGGGGCACAAGGGCCGGCTCGGCCCCAGCATTTT.

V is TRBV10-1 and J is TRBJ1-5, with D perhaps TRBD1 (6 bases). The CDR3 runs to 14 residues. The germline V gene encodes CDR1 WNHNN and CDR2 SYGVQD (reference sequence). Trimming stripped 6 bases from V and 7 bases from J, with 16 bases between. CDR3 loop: CASRGRGFQQPQHF. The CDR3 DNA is TGCGCCAGCAGGGGCAGGGGTTTTCAACAGCCCCAGCATTTT.

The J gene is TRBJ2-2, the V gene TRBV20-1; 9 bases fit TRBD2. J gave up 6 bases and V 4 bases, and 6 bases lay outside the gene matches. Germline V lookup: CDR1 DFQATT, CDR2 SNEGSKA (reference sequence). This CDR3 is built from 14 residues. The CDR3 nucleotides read TGCAGTGCTATAGATAGCGGGAGCGCCGGGGAGCTGTTTTTT. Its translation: CSAIDSGSAGELFF.

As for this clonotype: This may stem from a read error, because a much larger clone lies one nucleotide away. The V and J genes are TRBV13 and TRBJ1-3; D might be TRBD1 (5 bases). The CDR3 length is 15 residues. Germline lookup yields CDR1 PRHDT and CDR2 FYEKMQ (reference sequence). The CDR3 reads CASSRARDLENTVYF. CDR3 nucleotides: TGTGCCAGCAGCCGGGCTCGGGACCTTGAAAACACCGTATATTTT. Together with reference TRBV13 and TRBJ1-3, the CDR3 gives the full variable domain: AAGVIQSPRHLIKEKRETATLKCYPIPRHDTVYWYQQGPGQDPQFLISFYEKMQSDKGSIPDRFSAQQFSDYHSELNMSSLELGDSALYFCASSRARDLENTVYFGEGSWLTVV.

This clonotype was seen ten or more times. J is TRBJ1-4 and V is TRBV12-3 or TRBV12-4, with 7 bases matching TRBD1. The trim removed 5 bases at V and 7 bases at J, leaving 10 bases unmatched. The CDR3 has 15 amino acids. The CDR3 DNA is TGTGCCAGCAGTCTCGAGGACCAGGGGGTTGAAAAACTGTTTTTT. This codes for CASSLEDQGVEKLFF.

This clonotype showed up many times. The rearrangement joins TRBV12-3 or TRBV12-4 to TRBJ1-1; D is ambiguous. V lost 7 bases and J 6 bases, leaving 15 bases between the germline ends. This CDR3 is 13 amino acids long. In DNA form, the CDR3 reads TGTGCCAGCACCGTCTCTGCCTACTCTGAAGCTTTCTTT. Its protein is CASTVSAYSEAFF.

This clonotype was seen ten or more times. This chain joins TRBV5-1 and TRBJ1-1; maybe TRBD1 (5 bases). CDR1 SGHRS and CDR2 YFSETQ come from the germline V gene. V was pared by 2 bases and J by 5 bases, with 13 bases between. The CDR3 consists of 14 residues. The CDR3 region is CASSFRDGGTEAFF. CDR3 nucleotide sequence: TGCGCCAGCAGCTTTAGGGACGGCGGGACTGAAGCTTTCTTT.

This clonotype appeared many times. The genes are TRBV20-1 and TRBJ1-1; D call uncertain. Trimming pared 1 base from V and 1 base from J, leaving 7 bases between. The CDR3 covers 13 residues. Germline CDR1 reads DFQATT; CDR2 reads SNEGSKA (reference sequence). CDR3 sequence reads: CSARVTSNTEAFF. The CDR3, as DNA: TGCAGTGCTAGAGTCACATCGAACACTGAAGCTTTCTTT.

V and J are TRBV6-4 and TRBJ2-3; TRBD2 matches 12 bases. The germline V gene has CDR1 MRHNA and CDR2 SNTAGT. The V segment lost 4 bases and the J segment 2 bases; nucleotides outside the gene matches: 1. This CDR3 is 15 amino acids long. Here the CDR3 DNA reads TGTGCCAGCAGTGCTAGCGGGGGGGCCACAGATACGCAGTATTTT. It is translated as CASSASGGATDTQYF.

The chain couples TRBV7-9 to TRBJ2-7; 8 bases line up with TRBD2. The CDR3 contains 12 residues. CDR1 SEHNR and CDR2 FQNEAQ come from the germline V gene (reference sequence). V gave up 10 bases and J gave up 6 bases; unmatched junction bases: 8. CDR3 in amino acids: CATSGGAGEQYF. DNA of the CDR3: TGTGCCACCTCGGGAGGGGCCGGCGAGCAGTACTTC.

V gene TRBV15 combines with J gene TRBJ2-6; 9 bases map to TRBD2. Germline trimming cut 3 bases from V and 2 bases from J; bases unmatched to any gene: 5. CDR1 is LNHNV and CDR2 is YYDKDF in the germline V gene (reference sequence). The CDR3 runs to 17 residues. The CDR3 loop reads CATSSVAGATGANVLTF. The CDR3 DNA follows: TGTGCCACCAGCAGCGTAGCGGGAGCAACTGGGGCCAACGTCCTGACTTTC.

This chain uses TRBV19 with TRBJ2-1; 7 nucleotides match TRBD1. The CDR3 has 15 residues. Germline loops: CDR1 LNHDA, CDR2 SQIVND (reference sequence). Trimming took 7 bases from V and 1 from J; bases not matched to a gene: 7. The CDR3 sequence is CASTKDRNSYNEQFF. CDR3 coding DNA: TGTGCCAGTACCAAGGACAGGAATTCCTACAATGAGCAGTTCTTC.

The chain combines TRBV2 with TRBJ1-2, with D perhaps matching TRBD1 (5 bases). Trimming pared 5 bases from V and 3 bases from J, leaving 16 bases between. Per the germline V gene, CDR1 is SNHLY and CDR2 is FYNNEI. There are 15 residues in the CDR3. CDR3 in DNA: TGTGCCAGCAGTTTAGGCCTCTGGGGCGACTATGGCTACACCTTC. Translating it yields CASSLGLWGDYGYTF.

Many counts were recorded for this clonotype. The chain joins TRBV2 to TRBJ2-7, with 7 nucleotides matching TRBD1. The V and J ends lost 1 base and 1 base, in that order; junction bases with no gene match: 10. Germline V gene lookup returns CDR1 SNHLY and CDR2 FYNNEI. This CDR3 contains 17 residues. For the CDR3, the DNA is TGTGCCAGCAGTGAAGGGTTCGGCAGGGGGTATTCCTACGAGCAGTACTTC. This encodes CASSEGFGRGYSYEQYF. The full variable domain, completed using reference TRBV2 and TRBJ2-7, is EPEVTQTPSHQVTQMGQEVILRCVPISNHLYFYWYRQILGQKVEFLVSFYNNEISEKSEIFDDQFSVERPDGSNFTLKIRSTKLEDSAMYFCASSEGFGRGYSYEQYFGPGTRLTVT.

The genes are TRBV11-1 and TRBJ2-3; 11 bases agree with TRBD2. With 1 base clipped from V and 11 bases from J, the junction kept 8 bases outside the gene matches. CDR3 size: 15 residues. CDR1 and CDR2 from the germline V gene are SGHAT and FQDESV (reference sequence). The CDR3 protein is CASSLVAGGSDMQYF. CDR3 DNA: TGTGCCAGCAGCTTAGTAGCGGGAGGGTCAGACATGCAGTATTTT.

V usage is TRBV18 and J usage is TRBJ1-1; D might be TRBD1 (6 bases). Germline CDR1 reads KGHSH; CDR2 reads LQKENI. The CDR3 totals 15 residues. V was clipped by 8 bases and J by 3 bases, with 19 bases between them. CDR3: CASPLSSGVDTEAFF. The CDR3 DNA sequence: TGTGCCAGCCCACTTTCGTCAGGGGTGGACACTGAAGCTTTCTTT.

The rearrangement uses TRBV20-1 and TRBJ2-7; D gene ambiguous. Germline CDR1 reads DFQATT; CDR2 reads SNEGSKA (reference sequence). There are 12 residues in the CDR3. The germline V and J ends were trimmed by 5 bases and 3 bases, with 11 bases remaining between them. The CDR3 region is CSAQDGFYEQYF. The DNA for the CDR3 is TGCAGTGCTCAGGACGGATTCTACGAGCAGTACTTC.

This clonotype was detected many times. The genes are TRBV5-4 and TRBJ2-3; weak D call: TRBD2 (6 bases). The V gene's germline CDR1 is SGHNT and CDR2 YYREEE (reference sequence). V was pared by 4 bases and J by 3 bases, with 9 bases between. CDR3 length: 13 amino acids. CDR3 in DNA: TGTGCCAGCAGCCGCGGACTAACAGATACGCAGTATTTT. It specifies CASSRGLTDTQYF.

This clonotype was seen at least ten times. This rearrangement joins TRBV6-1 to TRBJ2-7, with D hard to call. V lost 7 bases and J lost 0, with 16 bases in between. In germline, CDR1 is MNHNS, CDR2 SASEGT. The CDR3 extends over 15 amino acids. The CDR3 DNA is TGTGCCAGCACCCCAAGTCCTGTCGGCTCCTACGAGCAGTACTTC. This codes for CASTPSPVGSYEQYF.